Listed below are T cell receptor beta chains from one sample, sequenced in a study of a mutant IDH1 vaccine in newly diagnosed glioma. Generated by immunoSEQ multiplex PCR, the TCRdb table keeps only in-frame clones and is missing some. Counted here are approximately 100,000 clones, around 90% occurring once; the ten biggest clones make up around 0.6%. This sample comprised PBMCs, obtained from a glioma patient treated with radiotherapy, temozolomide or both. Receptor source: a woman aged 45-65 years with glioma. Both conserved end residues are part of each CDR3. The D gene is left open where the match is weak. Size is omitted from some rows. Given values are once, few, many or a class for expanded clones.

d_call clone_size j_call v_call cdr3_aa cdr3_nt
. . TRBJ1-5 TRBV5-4 CASSTGRFQPQHF TGTGCCAGCAGCACTGGTCGGTTTCAGCCCCAGCATTTT
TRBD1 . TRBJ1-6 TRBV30 CAWETGGTPLHF TGTGCCTGGGAGACAGGGGGGACACCCCTCCACTTT
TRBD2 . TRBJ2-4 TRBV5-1 CASSLFSGRAVSKNIQYF TGCGCCAGCAGCTTGTTTAGCGGGAGGGCCGTCTCCAAAAACATTCAGTACTTC
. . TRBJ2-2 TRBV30 CAWILRDTNTGELFF TGTGCCTGGATCCTCCGGGACACCAACACCGGGGAGCTGTTTTTT
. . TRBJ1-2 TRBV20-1 CSASSWDGYTF TGCAGTGCTAGCTCCTGGGATGGCTACACCTTC
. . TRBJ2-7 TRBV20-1 CGVTNSYEQYF TGCGGGGTGACAAATTCCTACGAGCAGTACTTC
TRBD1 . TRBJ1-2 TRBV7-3 CASSYAGTGAGYTF TGTGCCAGCAGCTATGCCGGGACAGGGGCTGGCTACACCTTC
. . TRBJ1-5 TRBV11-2 CASSLGWGQPQHF TGTGCCAGCAGCTTAGGATGGGGGCAGCCCCAGCATTTT
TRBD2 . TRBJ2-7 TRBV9 CASSVSGLDSYEQYF TGTGCCAGCAGCGTCTCGGGACTAGACTCCTACGAGCAGTACTTC
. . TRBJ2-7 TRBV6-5 CASSYSGTLYEQYF TGTGCCAGCAGTTATTCGGGTACCCTTTACGAGCAGTACTTC
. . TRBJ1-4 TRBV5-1 CASSPDGDEKLFF TGCGCCAGCAGCCCCGATGGGGATGAAAAACTGTTTTTT
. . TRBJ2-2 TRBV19 CASSPRRASNTGGLFF TGTGCCAGTAGTCCGCGCAGAGCCTCGAACACCGGGGGGCTGTTTTTT
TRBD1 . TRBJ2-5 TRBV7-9 CASSLQGYNGETQYF TGTGCCAGCAGCCTACAGGGGTACAATGGGGAGACCCAGTACTTC
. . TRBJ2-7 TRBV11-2 CASSLAQGYEQYF TGTGCCAGCAGCTTAGCACAGGGCTACGAGCAGTACTTC
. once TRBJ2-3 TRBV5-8 CASSLFQMSTDTQYF TGTGCCAGCAGCTTGTTTCAAATGAGCACAGATACGCAGTATTTT
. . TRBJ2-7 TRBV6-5 CASSYSMAERSYEQYF TGTGCCAGCAGTTACTCGATGGCAGAGCGGTCCTACGAGCAGTACTTC
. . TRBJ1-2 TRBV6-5 CASSPSRLGYGYTF TGTGCCAGCAGCCCCTCACGTCTCGGCTATGGCTACACCTTC
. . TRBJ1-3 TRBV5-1 CASSLGVVTGGNTIYF TGCGCCAGCAGCTTGGGAGTTGTTACGGGAGGAAACACCATATATTTT
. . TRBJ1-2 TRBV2 CASREQGLNPNYGYTF TGTGCCAGCAGGGAACAGGGACTGAACCCCAACTATGGCTACACCTTC
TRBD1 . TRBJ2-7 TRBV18 CASSRSRDRGYEQYF TGTGCCAGCTCACGAAGCCGGGACAGGGGATACGAGCAGTACTTC
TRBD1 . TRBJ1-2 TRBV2 CASSIRQGSGYTF TGTGCCAGCAGTATCAGACAGGGAAGTGGCTACACCTTC
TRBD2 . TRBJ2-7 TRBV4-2 CASSQELAGWSSYEQYF TGTGCCAGCAGCCAAGAACTAGCGGGTTGGAGCTCCTACGAGCAGTACTTC
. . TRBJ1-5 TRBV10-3 CAISEKGPGNQPQHF TGTGCCATCAGTGAAAAAGGCCCCGGCAATCAGCCCCAGCATTTT
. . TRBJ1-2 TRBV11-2 CASSLSRTDGYTF TGTGCCAGCAGCTTGAGCAGGACGGATGGCTACACCTTC
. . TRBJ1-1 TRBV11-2 CASSLGQIAFF TGTGCCAGCAGCTTAGGACAGATCGCTTTCTTT
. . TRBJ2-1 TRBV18 CASSPLSGAYNEQFF TGTGCCAGCTCACCGCTCAGTGGGGCCTACAATGAGCAGTTCTTC
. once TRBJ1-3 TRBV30 CAWSGSFYSGNTIYF TGTGCCTGGAGTGGATCATTTTACTCTGGAAACACCATATATTTT
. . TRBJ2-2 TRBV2 CASSFGGTGELFF TGTGCCAGCAGTTTTGGCGGGACCGGGGAGCTGTTTTTT
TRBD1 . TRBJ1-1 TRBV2 CASSSGTGARNTEAFF TGTGCCAGCAGTTCCGGGACAGGCGCTCGTAACACTGAAGCTTTCTTT
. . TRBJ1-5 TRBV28 CASRGWNQPQHF TGTGCCAGCAGGGGCTGGAATCAGCCCCAGCATTTT
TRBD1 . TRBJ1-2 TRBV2 CASLQQGGGYTF TGTGCCAGCCTCCAGCAGGGGGGCGGCTACACCTTC
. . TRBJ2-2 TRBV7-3 CASSLPGRETELFF TGTGCCAGCAGCCTCCCTGGACGGGAAACGGAGCTGTTTTTT
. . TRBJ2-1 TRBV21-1 CASSKETGTYNEQFF TGTGCCAGCAGCAAAGAAACAGGAACCTACAATGAGCAGTTCTTC
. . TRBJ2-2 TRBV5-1 CASSFDSTGELFF TGCGCCAGCAGCTTTGATTCCACCGGGGAGCTGTTTTTT
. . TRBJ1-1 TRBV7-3 CASSLGAPGTTEAFF TGTGCCAGCAGCTTAGGCGCCCCGGGGACGACTGAAGCTTTCTTT
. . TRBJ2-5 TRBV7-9 CASSGEETQYF TGTGCCAGCAGCGGCGAAGAGACCCAGTACTTC
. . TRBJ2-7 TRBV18 CASSPLGVGEQYF TGTGCCAGCTCACCACTCGGGGTAGGCGAGCAGTACTTC
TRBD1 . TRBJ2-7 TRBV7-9 CASSTLDRDEFGEQYF TGTGCCAGCAGCACCCTGGACAGGGATGAGTTTGGCGAGCAGTACTTC
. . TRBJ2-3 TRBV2 CASSREGGSDTQYF TGTGCCAGCAGTCGAGAAGGGGGGTCAGATACGCAGTATTTT
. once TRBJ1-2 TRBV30 CAWSLFRTANLYGYTF TGTGCCTGGAGCCTTTTTAGGACAGCAAACCTCTATGGCTACACCTTC
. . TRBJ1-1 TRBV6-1 CASSDPQMNTEAFF TGTGCCAGCAGTGATCCACAAATGAACACTGAAGCTTTCTTT
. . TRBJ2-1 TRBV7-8 CASSLLTEYNEQFF TGTGCCAGCAGCCTACTGACGGAATACAATGAGCAGTTCTTC
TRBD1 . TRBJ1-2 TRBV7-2 CASSLDPGGNYGYTF TGTGCCAGCAGCTTAGATCCAGGGGGAAACTATGGCTACACCTTC
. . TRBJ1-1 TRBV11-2 CASGGDRNTEAFF TGTGCCAGCGGGGGGGATCGCAACACTGAAGCTTTCTTT
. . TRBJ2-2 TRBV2 CASRPDPHGGELFF TGTGCCAGCAGACCAGACCCCCACGGAGGGGAGCTGTTTTTT
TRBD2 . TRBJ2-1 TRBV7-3 CASSTGLAGAYNEQFF TGTGCCAGCAGCACCGGACTAGCGGGGGCCTACAATGAGCAGTTCTTC
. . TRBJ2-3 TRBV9 CASSHSAADTQYF TGTGCCAGCAGCCATAGCGCAGCAGATACGCAGTATTTT
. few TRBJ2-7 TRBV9 CASSEGPQSSYEQYF TGTGCCAGCAGCGAGGGACCGCAAAGCTCCTACGAGCAGTACTTC
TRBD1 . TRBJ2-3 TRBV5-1 CASSSDRNRQGLSDTQYF TGCGCCAGCAGCTCGGATCGGAACCGACAGGGCCTCTCAGATACGCAGTATTTT
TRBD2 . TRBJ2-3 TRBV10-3 CAISEGLAGATDTQYF TGTGCCATCAGTGAAGGACTAGCGGGAGCGACAGATACGCAGTATTTT
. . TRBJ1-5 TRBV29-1 CSVHDGGNQPQHF TGCAGCGTTCACGACGGGGGCAATCAGCCCCAGCATTTT
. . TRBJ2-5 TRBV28 CASSLYTETQYF TGTGCCAGCAGTTTATACACGGAGACCCAGTACTTC
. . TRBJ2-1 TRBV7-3 CASSLTNEQFF TGTGCCAGCAGCTTGACGAATGAGCAGTTCTTC
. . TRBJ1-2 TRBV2 CASTRNYGYTF TGTGCCAGCACCCGAAACTATGGCTACACCTTC
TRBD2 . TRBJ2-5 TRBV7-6 CASSLGAGHPSGSVQETQYF TGTGCCAGCAGCTTAGGAGCCGGTCATCCTAGCGGGAGCGTCCAAGAGACCCAGTACTTC